This entry concerns a single T cell receptor (beta chain). The antigen is unknown. The CDR3 runs 12 residues. CDR1 and CDR2 from the germline V gene are SGHDN and FVKESK. The V end was cut by 1 base, the J end by 5 bases, with 5 bases between. Oncomine TCR Beta short-read sequencing was applied to DNA from cultured CD4+ T cells. TCRdb analysed the PCR reads with MiXCR anew, one entry per CDR3 protein. This sample has 2,500 to 3,500 distinct CDR3 sequences; around 75% occur once, and the top ten carry about 24%. This record belongs to a study of vaccination and CD4 T cells after COVID-19. The treatment denotes: roughly 10-day PBMC culture with coronavirus spike peptide pools or control peptides (ViraFEST assay).

This clonotype was obtained from a human donor who had recovered from COVID-19. The chain is built from TRBV14 and TRBJ1-1, with no clear D. Source material: CD4+ T cells from blood, cultured in vitro. CDR3 nucleotides: TGTGCCAGCAGCCAAGGGCGAACTGAAGCTTTCTTT. It encodes CASSQGRTEAFF. The full variable domain, completed using reference TRBV14 and TRBJ1-1, is EAGVTQFPSHSVIEKGQTVTLRCDPISGHDNLYWYRRVMGKEIKFLLHFVKESKQDESGMPNNRFLAERTGGTYSTLKVQPAELEDSGVYFCASSQGRTEAFFGQGTRLTVV.